The entry below describes one T cell receptor (beta chain). No cognate antigen has been identified for it. Base qualities are not at hand, and no much larger clone is one base apart. The data were obtained in a study of cytomegalovirus exposure and HLA in healthy donors (TCRdb year 2017). Broadly, across the study: According to an earlier analysis of 587 of the donors, 150 million to 200 million T cells yielded roughly 100 million unique TCR beta sequences and about 300 Gb of sequence data. An early release covering just under 650 HLA-typed donors comprised about 300 gigabases of sequencing data and around 80 million unique TCR sequences. Of the 300 to 500 genotyped donors, 81% were placed in the genetic ancestry cluster associated with self-reported Caucasian donors. A later analysis re-analyzed previously published TCR beta repertoires from several hundred donors and added high-resolution HLA genotyping to study TCR occurrence patterns. Class I and class II HLA loci were covered by the typing at four-digit resolution. Donor age, sex, ethnicity and CMV serostatus were compiled alongside the repertoire data. Five DR-DQ haplotypes were handled as single units for association and clustering, since linkage in the cohort was strong. The study profiled the T cell repertoires of approximately 700 subjects by immunosequencing and related them to cytomegalovirus serostatus. To decide whether each TCR beta V gene segment behaved as functional or pseudogenic, an earlier analysis of some 570 of the donors relied on high-throughput TCR beta sequencing. In a later genetic analysis, genome-wide SNP genotypes for about three fifths of the roughly 670 donors were used, and that subset was treated as a discovery cohort. The study aimed to test whether signatures of past pathogen exposure could be identified by cataloging public T cell receptors. All discovery cohort repertoires had been generated on a single sequencing platform. Rather than drawing on any new phenotypic data, the later analysis identified candidate immune exposures from TCR beta sequences and the way those sequences occurred across donors. Typing coverage varied by locus: roughly 629-640 donors for A, B, C, DRB1 and DQB1; roughly 510 for DQA1; some 610 for DPA1; approximately 490 for DPB1. Among about 370 genotyped donors of the cohort, an average of about 240,000 unique TCR beta nucleotide sequences was sequenced per donor, of which 15% to 20% were non-productive. In addition to the first cohort of 650 to 800 subjects, a separate validation cohort of 120 different subjects was used. The study combined high-throughput TCR immunosequencing, statistical association of individual TCRs with disease status, and machine learning to predict cytomegalovirus infection status.

In total, 600 or so healthy bone marrow donors made up the cohort. At the time of sampling, every cohort member was nominally healthy, though immune exposures that went unrecorded were likely present. The donor was CMV seronegative and belonged to the group of around 400 seronegative cohort members. Each donor provided a peripheral blood sample, and peripheral blood mononuclear cells were used for TCR beta sequencing. Genomic DNA was extracted from the blood cell samples with the Qiagen DNeasy Blood Extraction Kit. Broader findings and caveats from the paper: HLA typing was unavailable for some donors at each locus, so association tests used only the typed subset. Because the 87-base-pair reads could not distinguish some IMGT-functional V segments, including TRBV6-2 and TRBV6-3, those segments were excluded. Immune exposure information for the cohort was limited to CMV serostatus. In vitro tests confirmed that a few of the cytomegalovirus-associated TCR beta chains recognize cytomegalovirus antigens. According to a later analysis, parvovirus B19, influenza, CMV and Epstein-Barr virus appeared linked to several top co-occurrence clusters. In an earlier analysis of approximately 590 of the donors, most TCR beta V segments were observed in productive rearrangements about 90% or about 30% of the time, broadly matching IMGT annotations. Because counts were too low, about 18 rarely observed V segments, including chromosome 9 orphons, were excluded from the earlier analysis of a few hundred of the donors. The study gave a list of some 150 TCR beta chains associated with cytomegalovirus. In a later analysis, HLA-associated TCR beta chains were found to be more clonally expanded and to have lower generation probabilities than equally common non-associated chains. According to the authors, the approach could potentially be generalized to other disease states and immunological phenotypes. This cohort had only TCR beta chains sequenced, and the lack of alpha or paired-chain data limited which features could be detected. Correlated functional status among segregating V segments might reflect linkage disequilibrium, but an unknown experimental factor could not be ruled out. A further reported finding was that TCR beta sequences accurately predicted the HLA-A and HLA-B alleles for most subjects in the first cohort. Strong co-occurrence of HLA alleles, especially DR and DQ, made assigning TCR associations to individual alleles difficult. The classifier was reported to diagnose cytomegalovirus status with high specificity and sensitivity in both the original and validation cohorts. Specific HLA alleles were associated with roughly 16,000 TCR beta sequences at a false discovery rate of 0.05 in a later analysis. Compared with the 666-donor mean, donors in an Asian-associated ancestry cluster had fewer N-insertions in productive TCRs, according to a later genetic analysis. The presence/absence analyses assumed that sequencing depth was roughly uniform across donors, and that assumption may not be true. A later genetic analysis associated a missense DCLRE1C variant with V-gene and J-gene trimming of TCR beta chains, and an independent cohort replicated the association. A cluster of highly shared sequence variants was judged likely to be a technical artifact of the sequencing pipeline. A later analysis found that most CMV-associated TCR beta chains appeared HLA-restricted, with HLA associations seemingly driven largely by CMV exposure. Most TCR sequences were observed very rarely across donors, whereas some public TCRs were present in many individuals. A later analysis found that TCR association rates varied across HLA loci, with DRB1 alleles showing the most associated TCRs and HLA-C alleles the fewest.

The CDR3 has 13 amino acids, counting the end cysteine and phenylalanine. Solely the CDR3 DNA is kept, with 39 bases framed from the first base. V loses 5 bases of germline sequence and J loses 8 bases, and the interval between the two ends is 15 bases. CDR1 is given as MNHEY and CDR2 as SMNVEV, both from the germline V gene (reference sequence). Library preparation was by the immunoSEQ multiplex PCR assay. The multiplex PCR relied on a mix of 60 forward primers for TCR Vbeta segments and 13 reverse primers for TCR Jbeta segments. Amplification of the CDR3 region of rearranged TCR beta genes was performed with a multiplex PCR assay on genomic DNA. The amplified TCR beta libraries were sequenced on the Illumina HiSeq System as 87-base-pair reads. The study's processing was this. In a later analysis, around 80 million unique TCR beta chains were counted across the 650 to 750 repertoires, and around 10 million of these chains were shared by at least two donors. To remove PCR and sequencing errors, raw reads were error-corrected and collapsed into unique sequences using a nearest-neighbor algorithm that merged closely related sequences. To assign V, D and J gene segments, CDR3 sequences were aligned to IMGT reference sequences. Each retained sequence needed at least a six-nucleotide match to both a V gene segment and a J gene segment. A rearrangement counted as productive if the CDR3 had no stop codons and remained in frame with V and J, and every other rearrangement counted as non-productive. CDR3 was defined according to IMGT convention as the region running from the second conserved V-encoded cysteine to the conserved J-encoded phenylalanine. In an earlier analysis of 587 of the donors, sequences lacking an unambiguous match to a single V gene segment were excluded. An earlier analysis of a few hundred of the donors called V segments functional above 56.7% productive rearrangements and segregating when the between-donor standard deviation exceeded 5%. A statistical classification framework was built to diagnose cytomegalovirus status from the catalog of TCR beta chain sequences. A later analysis assigned V and J genes by comparing TCR nucleotide sequences with IMGT/GENE-DB human TR gene sequences. A later analysis assigned CDR3 sequences and most-parsimonious VDJ recombination scenarios with the TCRdist pipeline. In a later analysis, each TCR beta chain was defined by its CDR3 amino acid sequence together with its V-gene family, and reads without a unique V-gene family were excluded. A later analysis removed 600 or so highly shared, low-generation-probability nucleotide sequences to deal with suspected cross-contamination and a sequencing artifact. In a later analysis, a clonal expansion index was calculated for each public chain from normalized within-repertoire ranks of inferred template counts. Generation probabilities in a later analysis came from a VDJ recombination model fitted to out-of-frame rearrangements, and those results were checked against IGoR. A later analysis scored TCR-TCR, TCR-HLA and TCR-CMV co-occurrence with hypergeometric tests, applying a repertoire-size bias correction to TCR pairs. To estimate false discovery rates, a later analysis permuted the HLA or CMV assignments 20 times. In a later analysis, co-occurring TCRs were grouped using DBSCAN, with TCRdist sequence similarity added in when clustering inside HLA-allele-positive subsets. Repertoires with fewer than 30,000 or more than 120,000 public chains, plus five repertoires with anomalous nucleotide sharing, were excluded from co-occurrence clustering. In TCRdb, the immuneACCESS table is reduced to in-frame sequences with V and J assigned. These tables do not hold every clone; where another copy was compared, an unresolved V gene accounts for under half, and the others remain unexplained. V and J calls and clone size are those listed in that table; D and trimming were worked out from the DNA. Within this sample are roughly 150,000 clones, with around two thirds of them counted one time only. In total, the top ten clones hold 1.5% to 2% of the sample.

The TCR sequence derives from a woman under 30 in good health and CMV-seronegative. What was sequenced was PBMCs. The chain employs TRBV27 and TRBJ1-1, and possibly TRBD1, on 5 matching bases. In nucleotide form, the sequence is TGTGCCAGCAGTCCTAATGGGAACAGGGAAGCTTTCTTT. This translates into CASSPNGNREAFF.